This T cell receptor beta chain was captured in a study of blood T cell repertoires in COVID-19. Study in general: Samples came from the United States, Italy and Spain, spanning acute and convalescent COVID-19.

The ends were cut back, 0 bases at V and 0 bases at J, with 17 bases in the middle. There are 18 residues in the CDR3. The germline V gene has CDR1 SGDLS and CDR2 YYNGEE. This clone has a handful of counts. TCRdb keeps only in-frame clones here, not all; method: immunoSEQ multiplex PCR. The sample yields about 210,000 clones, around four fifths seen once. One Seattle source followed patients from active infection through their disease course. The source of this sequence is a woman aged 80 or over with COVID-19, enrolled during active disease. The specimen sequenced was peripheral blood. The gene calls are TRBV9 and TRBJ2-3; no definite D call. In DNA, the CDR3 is TGTGCCAGCAGCGTAGAGGTGTGGGCAGGCCCTAGCACAGATACGCAGTATTTT. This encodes CASSVEVWAGPSTDTQYF.